The 9 T cell receptor beta chains below come from one sample, sequenced in a study of response to subunit inactivated influenza vaccine. TCRdb used MiXCR to reprocess the RT-PCR reads, holding one entry per CDR3 protein. The table shows around 490,000 distinct CDR3 sequences, with less than 10% occurring only once. The specimen was PBMCs from blood, collected less than 25 months after vaccination. Receptors originate from a man aged 45 to 70 who received an inactivated influenza vaccine.

At least ten counts were recorded for this clonotype. The chain combines TRBV6-5 with TRBJ2-1, with D possibly matching TRBD2 (5 bases). Germline V lookup: CDR1 MNHEY, CDR2 SVGAGI. CDR3 length equals 18 residues. V was trimmed by 0 bases and J by 3 bases, leaving 18 bases between them. The CDR3 protein is CASSYSKIPGSLYNEQFF. DNA of the CDR3: TGTGCCAGCAGTTACTCGAAAATACCGGGGAGTCTCTACAATGAGCAGTTCTTC.

In the case of this clonotype: A read error is possible here, since a much larger clone lies one base away. The rearrangement joins TRBV10-3 to TRBJ1-2; D may be TRBD1 (6 bases). Germline V lookup: CDR1 ENHRY, CDR2 SYGVKD. This CDR3 contains 14 residues. The CDR3 DNA reads TGTACCATCAGTTCCCAGGGGTCTGACTATGGCTACACCTTC. Protein: CTISSQGSDYGYTF.

This clonotype was recorded a few times. The rearrangement joins TRBV18 to TRBJ1-2; D is unclear. Per the germline V gene, CDR1 is KGHSH and CDR2 is LQKENI. The CDR3 length is 12 residues. Trimming stripped 5 bases from V and 6 bases from J, with 10 bases between. CDR3 DNA sequence: TGTGCCAGCTCAGAGGACGGGGATGGCTACACCTTC. It specifies CASSEDGDGYTF.

The chain couples TRBV27 to TRBJ1-2; tentatively, D is TRBD1 (5 bases). This CDR3 comprises 13 residues. V lost 6 bases to trimming and J lost 5 bases, with 13 bases between them. Germline V gene sequence: CDR1 MNHEY, CDR2 SMNVEV (reference sequence). The CDR3 reads CASRAGTDYGYTF. CDR3 bases: TGTGCCAGCAGAGCCGGGACGGATTATGGCTACACCTTC.

Many counts were recorded for this clonotype. V gene TRBV5-1 combines with J gene TRBJ2-4; D uncertain. CDR3 length equals 15 residues. V was clipped by 1 base and J by 0 bases, with 8 bases between them. Per the germline V gene, CDR1 is SGHRS and CDR2 is YFSETQ. The CDR3 DNA reads TGCGCCAGCAGCTTGATGTCGGTAGCCAAAAACATTCAGTACTTC. This translates into CASSLMSVAKNIQYF.

This clonotype was counted a few times. The chain carries TRBV4-1 and TRBJ1-1; TRBD1 is a possible D gene (6 bases). The CDR3 totals 16 residues. Germline loops: CDR1 MGHRA, CDR2 YSYEKL. Trimming left V 5 bases short and J 1 base short, with 17 bases between. In nucleotides, the CDR3 is TGCGCCAGCAGCTCCCGACAGGTGGGGTCGAACACTGAAGCTTTCTTT. Translation: CASSSRQVGSNTEAFF.

The chain carries TRBV4-1 and TRBJ2-3; unclear D gene. Germline values: CDR1 MGHRA, CDR2 YSYEKL. The CDR3 contains 15 residues. V lost 4 bases, J lost 2 bases, and 13 bases lay in between. The CDR3 loop is CASSPVKPYTDTQYF. CDR3 nucleotides: TGCGCCAGCAGCCCTGTGAAGCCCTACACAGATACGCAGTATTTT.

The J gene is TRBJ2-1, the V gene TRBV6-1, with TRBD2 matching over 7 bases. Trimming at V came to 1 base and at J to 5 bases, leaving 11 bases not matched to a gene. Germline lookup yields CDR1 MNHNS and CDR2 SASEGT. The CDR3 has 17 residues. The CDR3 spells CASSEDPRAGRDNEQFF. The CDR3 DNA reads TGTGCCAGCAGTGAAGACCCGCGGGCAGGGAGGGACAATGAGCAGTTCTTC.

The sample holds many counts of this clonotype. The chain is built from TRBV12-3 or TRBV12-4 and TRBJ2-1, with D maybe TRBD1 (6 bases). CDR3 size: 13 residues. The V end lost 3 bases, the J end lost 6 bases, and 9 bases lay between the germline ends. The CDR3 DNA follows: TGTGCCAGCAGTTTTTCAGGGGCCAATGAGCAGTTCTTC. Its protein product is CASSFSGANEQFF.